These T cell receptor beta chains were read from a single sample in a study of shared clonotypes between healthy human individuals. Assay: immunoSEQ multiplex PCR; the TCRdb copy retains only in-frame clones and omits some. The sample consists of some 2,100,000 clones, more than 85% of them appearing once. Input material: naive CD8+ T cells from PBMCs. The receptors originated from a man younger than 30 in good health. Some clones in this sample may be carry-over from other donors' samples. Both conserved end residues are part of each CDR3. The order of the fields is CDR3 protein, CDR3 DNA, D gene, V gene, clone size, J gene. D genes are given only for firm matches. Size is stated for part of the rows, as once, few or many counts, or as a class when the clone is expanded.

CASSTRTGVEQFF | TGTGCCAGCAGCACTAGGACGGGGGTTGAGCAGTTCTTC | - | TRBV7-2 | - | TRBJ2-1
CASSEGLYNEQFF | TGTGCCAGCAGTGAAGGACTCTACAATGAGCAGTTCTTC | - | TRBV2 | - | TRBJ2-1
CASSANRDTPLPSGNTIYF | TGTGCCAGCAGCGCAAACCGGGACACACCACTCCCCTCTGGAAACACCATATATTTT | - | TRBV9 | - | TRBJ1-3
CASSLGFGYSTDTQYF | TGTGCCAGCAGTTTAGGATTCGGTTATAGCACAGATACGCAGTATTTT | - | TRBV28 | - | TRBJ2-3
CASRHPVLAPGANVLTF | TGTGCCAGCAGGCACCCCGTTCTGGCCCCTGGGGCCAACGTCCTGACTTTC | - | TRBV28 | - | TRBJ2-6
CSVDRHPAGYGYTF | TGCAGCGTTGATCGACACCCTGCTGGGTATGGCTACACCTTC | - | TRBV29-1 | - | TRBJ1-2
CAISPQGPIYEQYF | TGTGCCATCAGCCCACAGGGACCTATCTACGAGCAGTACTTC | - | TRBV10-3 | - | TRBJ2-7
CASSPRTDFYEQYF | TGTGCCAGCAGCCCCCGGACCGATTTCTACGAGCAGTACTTC | - | TRBV11-2 | once | TRBJ2-7
CASSSDGYGYTF | TGTGCCAGCAGCTCAGACGGCTATGGCTACACCTTC | - | TRBV7-9 | - | TRBJ1-2
CASSGDLEEKLFF | TGCGCCAGCAGTGGGGATCTAGAGGAAAAACTGTTTTTT | - | TRBV4-3 | once | TRBJ1-4
CASSQEEQGPIWEQFF | TGTGCCAGCAGCCAAGAGGAGCAGGGCCCTATTTGGGAGCAGTTCTTC | - | TRBV4-2 | - | TRBJ2-1
CASSLLIGGDRSNEQYF | TGTGCCAGCAGTTTATTAATAGGTGGGGACAGGAGCAACGAGCAGTACTTC | TRBD1 | TRBV28 | - | TRBJ2-7
CASSQVTSGRPGADTQYF | TGTGCCAGCAGCCAGGTGACTAGCGGGAGGCCTGGGGCAGATACGCAGTATTTT | TRBD2 | TRBV14 | - | TRBJ2-3
CAISEFGQTSYNEQFF | TGTGCCATCAGTGAGTTCGGGCAGACTTCCTACAATGAGCAGTTCTTC | - | TRBV10-3 | - | TRBJ2-1
CASSFWGGEETQYF | TGTGCCAGCAGCTTTTGGGGAGGAGAAGAGACCCAGTACTTC | - | TRBV5-4 | - | TRBJ2-5
CASSEGVRDEQYF | TGTGCCAGCAGCGAAGGGGTCAGGGACGAGCAGTACTTC | - | TRBV25-1 | - | TRBJ2-7
CASRLGGGYNEQFF | TGTGCCAGTCGACTAGGAGGGGGTTACAATGAGCAGTTCTTC | - | TRBV19 | - | TRBJ2-1
CAWSVVPHFSLHF | TGTGCCTGGAGTGTTGTCCCTCACTTCTCCCTCCACTTT | - | TRBV30 | - | TRBJ1-6
CASRVTGTGGNYEQYF | TGTGCCAGCAGAGTTACCGGGACAGGGGGGAACTACGAGCAGTACTTC | TRBD1 | TRBV2 | - | TRBJ2-7
CASSLGVMVYGYTF | TGTGCCAGCAGCTTAGGGGTTATGGTCTATGGCTACACCTTC | - | TRBV5-8 | - | TRBJ1-2
CASSLVPTSGSPYNEQFF | TGTGCCAGCAGCTTAGTACCGACTAGCGGGAGCCCCTACAATGAGCAGTTCTTC | TRBD2 | TRBV7-9 | - | TRBJ2-1
CASSAGFRTGDYGYTF | TGCGCCAGCAGCGCTGGCTTCCGGACAGGGGATTATGGCTACACCTTC | TRBD1 | TRBV5-1 | - | TRBJ1-2
CASRIGGLSYNEQFF | TGTGCCAGTCGCATAGGGGGCCTCTCCTACAATGAGCAGTTCTTC | TRBD1 | TRBV19 | - | TRBJ2-1
CASSLAPGTAKGLDPYEQYF | TGTGCCAGCAGCTTAGCGCCAGGGACAGCCAAGGGGCTAGATCCCTACGAGCAGTACTTC | TRBD1 | TRBV7-8 | - | TRBJ2-7
CASSFTETQYF | TGTGCCAGCAGCTTCACGGAGACCCAGTACTTC | - | TRBV7-8 | - | TRBJ2-5
CASSAVGRADEQYF | TGTGCCAGCAGCGCCGTCGGACGGGCTGACGAGCAGTACTTC | - | TRBV9 | - | TRBJ2-7
CASSIDHDPNQPQHF | TGTGCCAGTAGTATAGATCATGACCCCAATCAGCCCCAGCATTTT | - | TRBV19 | - | TRBJ1-5
CASSPSSFVAGANVLTF | TGTGCCAGCTCACCATCCAGTTTTGTGGCTGGGGCCAACGTCCTGACTTTC | - | TRBV18 | - | TRBJ2-6
CASSDSGLPNEQFF | TGTGCCAGCAGTGATTCGGGACTCCCTAATGAGCAGTTCTTC | - | TRBV2 | - | TRBJ2-1
CASSLEVWVRYQPQHF | TGTGCCAGCAGCTTAGAGGTTTGGGTTCGCTATCAGCCCCAGCATTTT | - | TRBV7-9 | once | TRBJ1-5
CASSLGQLYGYTF | TGCGCCAGCAGCTTGGGACAGCTCTATGGCTACACCTTC | - | TRBV5-1 | few | TRBJ1-2
CASRQWSGTMDEQYF | TGTGCCAGCAGGCAATGGTCAGGGACCATGGACGAGCAGTACTTC | - | TRBV7-8 | once | TRBJ2-7
CASSSGQFPSRYGYTF | TGTGCCAGCAGCTCCGGACAGTTCCCCTCACGCTATGGCTACACCTTC | - | TRBV27 | once | TRBJ1-2
CASSGLDNYGYTF | TGCGCCAGCAGTGGTCTTGATAACTATGGCTACACCTTC | - | TRBV10-2 | - | TRBJ1-2